The clone carrying this TCR beta chain was seen at least ten times. The record originates from a study of molecular identifiers for immune sequencing clone quantification. MiXCR was run by TCRdb on the PCR reads, yielding one entry per CDR3 protein. Among under 350,000 distinct CDR3 sequences, roughly a quarter were seen once, and the ten largest hold roughly 0.7%. The germline V gene has CDR1 SGDLS and CDR2 YYNGEE. This CDR3 is built from 14 residues. The germline V and J ends were trimmed by 3 bases and 3 bases, with 13 bases remaining between them. The chain joins TRBV9 to TRBJ2-7; D is possibly TRBD1 or TRBD2 (5 bases each). This clonotype was obtained from a human donor in good health. Some libraries in this study had Jurkat cell RNA spiked in. Source material: naive CD8+ T cells from blood, with Jurkat cell RNA spiked in. The subset was: FACS-sorted CD8+CD4-CCR7+CD45RA+ naive T cells. This CDR3 reads CASSGGRDDYEQYF. DNA for the CDR3: TGTGCCAGCAGCGGGGGACGGGATGACTACGAGCAGTACTTC.